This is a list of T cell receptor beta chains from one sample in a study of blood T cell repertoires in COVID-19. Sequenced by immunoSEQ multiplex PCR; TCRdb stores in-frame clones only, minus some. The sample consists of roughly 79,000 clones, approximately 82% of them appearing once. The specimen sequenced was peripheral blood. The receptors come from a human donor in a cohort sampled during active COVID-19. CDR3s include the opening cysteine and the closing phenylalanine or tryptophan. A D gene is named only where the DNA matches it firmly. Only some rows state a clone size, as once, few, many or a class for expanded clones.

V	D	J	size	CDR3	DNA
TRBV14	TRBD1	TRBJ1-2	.	CASSQDRVGLRAF	TGTGCCAGCAGCCAGGACAGGGTGGGACTTCGTGCCTTC
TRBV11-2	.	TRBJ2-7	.	CASSLDLRTYEQYF	TGTGCCAGCAGCTTAGATTTGAGAACTTACGAGCAGTACTTC
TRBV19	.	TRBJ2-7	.	CASSLSGRGGEQYF	TGTGCCAGTAGCTTATCGGGCAGGGGTGGCGAGCAGTACTTC
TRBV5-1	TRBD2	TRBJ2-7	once	CASSPLAAFSYEQYF	TGCGCCAGCAGCCCACTAGCGGCCTTTTCCTACGAGCAGTACTTC
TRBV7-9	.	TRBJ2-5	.	CASSRTQGETQYF	TGTGCCAGCAGCCGGACCCAGGGGGAGACCCAGTACTTC
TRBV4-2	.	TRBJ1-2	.	CASSQDSGNYGYTF	TGTGCCAGCAGCCAAGATTCGGGGAACTATGGCTACACCTTC
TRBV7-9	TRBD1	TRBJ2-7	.	CASSLEQGALTSYEQYF	TGTGCCAGCAGCTTAGAACAGGGGGCATTAACCTCCTACGAGCAGTACTTC
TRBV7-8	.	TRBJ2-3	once	CASSLEGAGGKRDTQYF	TGTGCCAGCAGCTTAGAAGGGGCCGGGGGAAAAAGAGATACGCAGTATTTT
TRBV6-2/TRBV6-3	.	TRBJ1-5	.	CASSRETGYSNQPQHF	TGTGCCAGCAGTAGAGAGACAGGATATAGCAATCAGCCCCAGCATTTT
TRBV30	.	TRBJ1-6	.	CAWSFRGAGPGSPLHF	TGTGCCTGGAGTTTCCGGGGGGCAGGACCGGGTTCACCCCTCCACTTT